The 27 T cell receptor beta chains reported below all come from one sample, sequenced in a study of beta chain features in type 1 diabetes. Whole-study results and caveats: Type 1 diabetes patients had moderately but significantly shorter TCRB CDR3s in all four CD4+ subsets.

Sequenced material consisted of expressed TCRB transcripts (all of the isolated RNA was reverse transcribed). Clones were read by immunoSEQ multiplex PCR, and TCRdb kept only the in-frame ones, dropping some. Counted here are some 130,000 clones, roughly 10% occurring once; the ten biggest clones make up about 0.7%. Their target antigens are unknown. The sequenced material came from central memory CD4+ T cells from blood. All receptors derive from a man aged 30-40 years with type 1 diabetes.

This clone occurred a few times. The identical CDR3 is also encoded by other nucleotide sequences in the sample. This chain connects TRBV5-1 to TRBJ2-7; D is unclear. V lost 0 bases and J 0 bases, leaving 7 bases between the germline ends. The CDR3 has 14 amino acids. Germline V gene lookup returns CDR1 SGHRS and CDR2 YFSETQ. CDR3 sequence (DNA): TGCGCCAGCAGCTTGGTAACAGACTCCTACGAGCAGTACTTC. As protein: CASSLVTDSYEQYF.

The chain couples TRBV7-9 to TRBJ2-1; tentatively, D is TRBD1 (6 bases). V gave up 2 bases and J gave up 2 bases, with 10 bases separating them. Germline CDR1 is SEHNR and CDR2 is FQNEAQ (reference sequence). CDR3 length: 15 residues. The CDR3 coding sequence is TGTGCCAGCAGCTTACTCAGGGGCGCCTACAATGAGCAGTTCTTC. Protein: CASSLLRGAYNEQFF.

The table lists this clone with a few counts. The chain joins TRBV7-9 to TRBJ2-5; a weak D match, TRBD2 (6 bases). This CDR3 has 14 residues. Looked up from germline, CDR1 is SEHNR and CDR2 is FQNEAQ (reference sequence). Trimming removed 5 bases at V and 5 bases at J, with 15 bases between. CDR3 coding DNA: TGTGCCAGCAGCCGCGGACTACTGGGGGAGACCCAGTACTTC. Protein product: CASSRGLLGETQYF.

This clone has just a few counts. The J gene is TRBJ2-3, the V gene TRBV5-6; 9 nucleotides line up with TRBD1. Germline V CDR1 and CDR2: SGHDT, YYEEEE. Trimming at V came to 2 bases and at J to 8 bases, leaving 6 bases not matched to a gene. The CDR3 length is 14 residues. The CDR3 sequence: CASSFRTGAGTQYF. In nucleotides, the CDR3 is TGTGCCAGCAGCTTTCGGACAGGGGCAGGTACGCAGTATTTT.

The chain couples TRBV5-1 to TRBJ2-1; 8 bases align to TRBD2. The germline gives CDR1 SGHRS, CDR2 YFSETQ. With 4 bases clipped from V and 9 bases from J, the junction kept 18 bases outside the gene matches. CDR3 size: 17 residues. This chain's CDR3 is CASSRDTVAGPGTEQFF. The CDR3 nucleotides are TGCGCCAGCAGCCGAGACACTGTAGCGGGACCTGGCACTGAGCAGTTCTTC.

Only a few counts were recorded for this clone. The chain has TRBV28 and TRBJ1-6; the match to TRBD1 covers 7 bases. This CDR3 has 14 amino acids. CDR1 is MDHEN, CDR2 SYDVKM, per germline. The V segment lost 4 bases and the J segment 10 bases; nucleotides outside the gene matches: 7. The CDR3 loop is CASSSGQSISPLHF. In DNA form, the CDR3 reads TGTGCCAGCAGTTCGGGACAGAGTATATCACCCCTCCACTTT.

The chain uses TRBV5-1 and TRBJ2-7; 7 bases align to TRBD2. The CDR3 sequence is 15 residues long. V dropped 4 bases and J dropped 1; count of bases not matched to a gene: 8. Germline V lookup: CDR1 SGHRS, CDR2 YFSETQ. For the CDR3, the DNA is TGCGCCAGCAGCGGGTCGGGCGGGAGATCCTACGAGCAGTACTTC. This translates into CASSGSGGRSYEQYF.

This clone was seen a few times. The rearrangement links TRBV5-1 to TRBJ2-1; 12 nucleotides align to TRBD2. Germline CDR1 reads SGHRS; CDR2 reads YFSETQ. J gave up 6 bases and V 0 bases, and 4 bases lay outside the gene matches. The CDR3 consists of 16 residues. In DNA, the CDR3 is TGCGCCAGCAGCTTGGGACTAGCGGGGGACTTCAATGAGCAGTTCTTC. Translating gives CASSLGLAGDFNEQFF. Together with reference TRBV5-1 and TRBJ2-1, the CDR3 gives the full variable domain: KAGVTQTPRYLIKTRGQQVTLSCSPISGHRSVSWYQQTPGQGLQFLFEYFSETQRNKGNFPGRFSGRQFSNSRSEMNVSTLELGDSALYLCASSLGLAGDFNEQFFGPGTRLTVL.

The chain links TRBV5-6 to TRBJ1-2; 7 positions agree with TRBD1. The CDR3 length is 13 residues. Germline CDR1 and CDR2: SGHDT and YYEEEE. Trimming cost V 4 bases and J 5 bases; bases outside gene matches: 5. The CDR3 coding sequence is TGTGCCAGCAGCGACGGGACAGTGTATGGCTACACCTTC. It specifies CASSDGTVYGYTF.

This clone has more than one count but fewer than ten. The V call is TRBV9, the J call TRBJ2-7; 11 positions agree with TRBD2. V dropped 0 bases and J dropped 3; count of bases not matched to a gene: 2. The CDR3 has 15 residues. Per the germline V gene, CDR1 is SGDLS and CDR2 is YYNGEE. The CDR3 reads CASSVGLAGNYEQYF. CDR3 coding DNA: TGTGCCAGCAGCGTAGGACTAGCGGGAAACTACGAGCAGTACTTC.

This clone was recorded at least ten times. V usage is TRBV19 and J usage is TRBJ2-5; 8 nucleotides match TRBD2. Germline CDR1 reads LNHDA; CDR2 reads SQIVND (reference sequence). The CDR3 totals 14 residues. Unmatched junction bases numbered 7, after V lost 5 bases and J lost 5 bases. The CDR3 nucleotides read TGTGCCAGTAGTGTCCGGACTAGCTGGGAGACCCAGTACTTC. It codes for CASSVRTSWETQYF.

This clone has a handful of counts. The V call is TRBV19, the J call TRBJ1-2, with 7 nucleotides matching TRBD1. CDR3 length: 12 amino acids. The germline CDR1 and CDR2 sequences are LNHDA and SQIVND (reference sequence). V shed 8 bases and J 4 bases; nucleotides not matched to a gene: 4. The CDR3 here is CASVGDSYGYTF. As DNA, the CDR3 is TGTGCCAGTGTCGGGGACAGCTATGGCTACACCTTC. Full variable domain (outside the CDR3, taken from reference TRBV19 and TRBJ1-2): DGGITQSPKYLFRKEGQNVTLSCEQNLNHDAMYWYRQDPGQGLRLIYYSQIVNDFQKGDIAEGYSVSREKKESFPLTVTSAQKNPTAFYLCASVGDSYGYTFGSGTRLTVV.

This clone has only a few counts. The chain has TRBV7-2 and TRBJ2-3, with a possible D match to TRBD1 (6 bases). The CDR3 is made up of 15 amino acids. Germline V gives CDR1 SGHTA, CDR2 FQGNSA. V was clipped by 6 bases and J by 6 bases, with 19 bases between them. CDR3 protein: CASSQGTSLGDTQYF. CDR3 bases: TGTGCCAGCAGTCAGGGGACATCGCTAGGGGATACGCAGTATTTT.

This clone was observed a handful of times. The V gene is TRBV5-1, the J gene TRBJ2-7; no definite D call. CDR1 is SGHRS and CDR2 is YFSETQ in the germline V gene. Trimming removed 4 bases at V and 2 bases at J, with 10 bases between. The CDR3 runs 13 residues. The CDR3: CASSPTGPYEQYF. Here the CDR3 DNA reads TGCGCCAGCAGCCCAACCGGTCCCTACGAGCAGTACTTC.

In this sample, this clone turned up a few times. The chain is built from TRBV4-3 and TRBJ1-2; D is perhaps TRBD1 (5 bases). V shed 0 bases and J shed 4 bases, with 21 bases lying between them. Germline V CDR1 and CDR2: LGHNA, YSLEER. CDR3 length: 18 residues. CDR3 DNA: TGCGCCAGCAGCCAAGAGTCCTCATCCGGGACGGGAGGCTATGGCTACACCTTC. Its protein product is CASSQESSSGTGGYGYTF.

This clone turned up a few times. This sequence joins TRBV29-1 and TRBJ1-1; D not resolved. The V end was cut by 6 bases, the J end by 5 bases, with 16 bases between. CDR3 length equals 13 residues. Germline V CDR1 and CDR2: SQVTM, ANQGSEA. In nucleotides, the CDR3 is TGCAGCGTCGTCGCGGGATATGTTACTGAAGCTTTCTTT. Amino acids: CSVVAGYVTEAFF. Filled out from reference TRBV29-1 and TRBJ1-1, the complete variable domain reads SAVISQKPSRDICQRGTSLTIQCQVDSQVTMMFWYRQQPGQSLTLIATANQGSEATYESGFVIDKFPISRPNLTFSTLTVSNMSPEDSSIYLCSVVAGYVTEAFFGQGTRLTVV.

V is TRBV5-4 and J is TRBJ2-7, with D possibly being TRBD2 (6 bases). This CDR3 contains 16 residues. Deletions cut 4 bases from V and 3 bases from J, with 20 bases between. Germline-derived CDR1 and CDR2 are SGHNT and YYREEE (reference sequence). The CDR3 sequence: CASSLGRGRGGYEQYF. The CDR3 nucleotides are TGTGCCAGCAGCCTCGGACGCGGACGGGGAGGCTACGAGCAGTACTTC.

This clone occurred a few times. The gene calls are TRBV2 and TRBJ2-3, with 7 bases fitting TRBD1. The CDR3 extends over 13 amino acids. The V gene end was trimmed by 3 bases and the J gene end by 5 bases; junction bases not matched to a gene: 2. Germline V gives CDR1 SNHLY, CDR2 FYNNEI. CDR3 nucleotides: TGTGCCAGCAGTGACTCAGGGGGAGATACGCAGTATTTT. Encoded protein: CASSDSGGDTQYF.

In its sample, this clone was seen a few times. The chain has TRBV7-9 and TRBJ2-3; D is uncertain. The germline V gene encodes CDR1 SEHNR and CDR2 FQNEAQ (reference sequence). Deletions cut 0 bases from V and 0 bases from J, with 7 bases between. CDR3 size: 15 residues. Written as DNA, the CDR3 is TGTGCCAGCAGCTTAGCACCGAGGAGCACAGATACGCAGTATTTT. Its protein product is CASSLAPRSTDTQYF.

This clone has only a few counts. The chain combines TRBV7-3 with TRBJ1-1; 10 bases are shared with TRBD1. Germline V gene sequence: CDR1 SGHTA, CDR2 FQGTGA. V dropped 3 bases and J dropped 8; count of bases not matched to a gene: 6. The CDR3 totals 14 residues. The CDR3 region is CASSFGQGGSEAFF. CDR3 DNA sequence: TGTGCCAGCAGCTTCGGACAGGGGGGGTCGGAAGCTTTCTTT.

The J gene is TRBJ2-5, the V gene TRBV9; 14 bases fit TRBD2. CDR3 length: 15 amino acids. Germline V CDR1 and CDR2: SGDLS, YYNGEE. The trim removed 3 bases at V and 4 bases at J, leaving 2 bases unmatched. For the CDR3, the DNA is TGTGCCAGCAGCGGACTAGCGGGGGGGGGAGAGACCCAGTACTTC. Its translation: CASSGLAGGGETQYF.

The chain combines TRBV5-1 with TRBJ1-1; D gene unclear. The CDR3 length is 13 residues. The germline V gene has CDR1 SGHRS and CDR2 YFSETQ. V dropped 4 bases and J dropped 6 bases, with 13 bases sitting between them. CDR3 DNA: TGCGCCAGCAGCCTAGGATCTGAGGCTGAAGCTTTCTTT. This gives the protein CASSLGSEAEAFF.

This clone was seen a handful of times. V is TRBV2 and J is TRBJ2-3; 12 bases agree with TRBD2. Germline V gives CDR1 SNHLY, CDR2 FYNNEI. The CDR3 has 16 residues. The V and J ends lost 5 bases and 4 bases, in that order; junction bases with no gene match: 7. CDR3 DNA: TGTGCCAGCAGTTTCCCCCTAGCGGGGGGGTCAGATACGCAGTATTTT. Protein: CASSFPLAGGSDTQYF.

This clone was detected a few times. As DNA, the CDR3 is TGTGCCAGCAGTACGGGACTAGCGGGGGGCAGGGAGACCCAGTACTTC. This codes for CASSTGLAGGRETQYF. The rearrangement links TRBV27 to TRBJ2-5, with 15 nucleotides matching TRBD2. CDR1 MNHEY and CDR2 SMNVEV come from the germline V gene (reference sequence). V lost 5 bases to trimming and J lost 5 bases; unmatched junction nucleotides: 6. The CDR3 is made up of 16 amino acids.

A few counts support this clone. The J gene is TRBJ1-2, the V gene TRBV5-4, with D maybe TRBD1 (6 bases). Trimming pared 0 bases from V and 7 bases from J, leaving 13 bases between. The V gene's germline CDR1 is SGHNT and CDR2 YYREEE (reference sequence). CDR3 length equals 14 residues. The CDR3 DNA sequence: TGTGCCAGCAGCTTGGAAAGCAGGGGCGGTGGCTACACCTTC. It yields the protein CASSLESRGGGYTF.

The genes are TRBV14 and TRBJ2-4, with D possibly TRBD2 on 6 matching bases. V lost 2 bases and J lost 6, with 11 bases in between. Per the germline V gene, CDR1 is SGHDN and CDR2 is FVKESK. This CDR3 is built from 14 residues. The CDR3: CASSQIGTLNIQYF. DNA for the CDR3: TGTGCCAGCAGCCAAATCGGGACTCTAAACATTCAGTACTTC.

The genes are TRBV7-8 and TRBJ2-1; 9 nucleotides match TRBD1. The CDR3 is made up of 13 amino acids. J was trimmed by 10 bases and V by 5 bases; bases with no gene match: 6. Germline CDR1 is SGHVS and CDR2 is FQNEAQ. The CDR3 DNA reads TGTGCCAGCAGCGTAGACAGGGGGAACGAGCAGTTCTTC. Amino acids: CASSVDRGNEQFF.